Listed below are T cell receptor beta chains from one sample, sequenced in a study of cytomegalovirus exposure and HLA in healthy donors. Sequencing was performed with immunoSEQ multiplex PCR; in TCRdb, only in-frame clones are kept and a portion is missing. The table records 260,000 or so clones, 90% of them present only once. Sequenced material: PBMCs. These receptors originate from a woman in her 30s in good health and CMV-seronegative. CDR3s include the opening cysteine and the closing phenylalanine or tryptophan. A D gene is named only where the DNA matches it firmly. Clone size appears in some rows only: once, few, many, or a class for an expanded clone.

-	TRBV19	TRBJ1-5	TRBD1	TGTGCCAGCGACCTGACAGGGGGAAGCAATCAGCCCCAGCATTTT	CASDLTGGSNQPQHF
-	TRBV13	TRBJ1-1	-	TGTGCCAGCAGCTTAGAGGACACTGAAGCTTTCTTT	CASSLEDTEAFF
-	TRBV5-1	TRBJ2-1	-	TGCGCCAGCAGCTTCGGACAGTCCTACAATGAGCAGTTCTTC	CASSFGQSYNEQFF
-	TRBV5-1	TRBJ2-1	-	TGCGCCAGCAGCCCCCCGGGGACGGCTAGGAATGAGCAGTTCTTC	CASSPPGTARNEQFF
-	TRBV6-4	TRBJ2-2	-	TGTGCCAGCAGTGCTGAATTCGGACTCACGGTCGGGGAGCTGTTTTTT	CASSAEFGLTVGELFF
-	TRBV4-2	TRBJ2-3	TRBD2	TGTGCCAGCAGCCGAGGGACTAGCGGAGGCACAGATACGCAGTATTTT	CASSRGTSGGTDTQYF
-	TRBV4-3	TRBJ2-7	TRBD2	TGCGCCAGCAGCGACGGACTAGCGGGAGGGCCCCACGAGCAGTACTTC	CASSDGLAGGPHEQYF
-	TRBV6-1	TRBJ2-3	-	TGTGCCAGCAGGCGAGAATGGGGCACAGATACGCAGTATTTT	CASRREWGTDTQYF
few	TRBV14	TRBJ2-5	TRBD1	TGTGCCAGCAGCAAGATCCAGGGGGTAGGAGAGACCCAGTACTTC	CASSKIQGVGETQYF
-	TRBV11-3	TRBJ2-5	TRBD1	TGTGCCAGCAACAATCCGGGACAGGGAGAGACCCAGTACTTC	CASNNPGQGETQYF
-	TRBV29-1	TRBJ2-5	TRBD2	TGCAGCGTTGAAGATTCGGTTGGGTCTAGCGGCCAAGAGACCCAGTACTTC	CSVEDSVGSSGQETQYF
-	TRBV7-8	TRBJ2-1	TRBD2	TGTGCCAGCAGCTTAACTAGCGGCTACAATGAGCAGTTCTTC	CASSLTSGYNEQFF
few	TRBV18	TRBJ2-7	-	TGTGCCAGCTCACCATCAGGGGTCGTCTACGAGCAGTACTTC	CASSPSGVVYEQYF
-	TRBV28	TRBJ1-5	-	TGTGCCAGCAGTTTAGGGGGGGCGATCATAAATCAGCCCCAGCATTTT	CASSLGGAIINQPQHF
-	TRBV9	TRBJ2-7	TRBD2	TGTGCCAGCAGCGTAGGACTAGCGGGAGGCTACGAGCAGTACTTC	CASSVGLAGGYEQYF
-	TRBV7-2	TRBJ2-1	TRBD2	TGTGCCAGCAGCGCGGGAGGACAGCTAGTCTCCTACAATGAGCAGTTCTTC	CASSAGGQLVSYNEQFF
-	TRBV28	TRBJ2-7	-	TGTGCCAGCAGTGACTGGACGGTCATCTCCTACGAGCAGTACTTC	CASSDWTVISYEQYF
-	TRBV30	TRBJ2-7	TRBD2	TGTGCCTGGAGAATCGGGACTAGCGGTTTCTACGAGCAGTACTTC	CAWRIGTSGFYEQYF
-	TRBV7-8	TRBJ1-2	-	TGTGCCAGCAGCTTACCCCCGCCAGTCAACTATGGCTACACCTTC	CASSLPPPVNYGYTF
-	TRBV7-3	TRBJ2-3	TRBD2	TGTGCCAGCAGCTTAATAGGGACTAGCGGGTCAGATACGCAGTATTTT	CASSLIGTSGSDTQYF
few	TRBV11-2	TRBJ2-1	TRBD2	TGTGCCAGCAGCCCGACTAGCGGGAAATACAATGAGCAGTTCTTC	CASSPTSGKYNEQFF
-	TRBV11-3	TRBJ2-7	-	TGTGCCAGCAGCTTAGTCGGGGGCTCGTACGAGCAGTACTTC	CASSLVGGSYEQYF
once	TRBV6-1	TRBJ2-7	TRBD1	TGTGCCAGCAGTGCTGGGGCGGCAGGGGGCCACTACGAGCAGTACTTC	CASSAGAAGGHYEQYF
-	TRBV29-1	TRBJ2-1	TRBD2	TGCAGCGTCCCGGGACTAGCGGGAGCGGGTTACAATGAGCAGTTCTTC	CSVPGLAGAGYNEQFF
-	TRBV6-5	TRBJ2-7	TRBD1	TGTGCCAGCAGTTACGACAGGGAAGACGAGCAGTACTTC	CASSYDREDEQYF
-	TRBV5-6	TRBJ2-6	-	TGTGCCAGCACAGTCGGGGTCGGTGGGGCCAACGTCCTGACTTTC	CASTVGVGGANVLTF
-	TRBV5-6	TRBJ2-3	-	TGTGCCAGCAGCTTGACCCTCCAGGGCGGGCGCACAGATACGCAGTATTTT	CASSLTLQGGRTDTQYF
-	TRBV28	TRBJ2-2	TRBD2	TGTGCCAGCAGTTCCGTCAGAAGCGGGAGGGGAGCCGGGGAGCTGTTTTTT	CASSSVRSGRGAGELFF
-	TRBV2	TRBJ2-1	TRBD2	TGTGCCAGCAGTCACATCCCTTCGAAGCTAGCGGGGGATGAGCAGTTCTTC	CASSHIPSKLAGDEQFF
-	TRBV7-8	TRBJ2-7	-	TGTGCCAGCAGCCAACCAGACAGCCTAGTCTCCTACGAGCAGTACTTC	CASSQPDSLVSYEQYF
-	TRBV5-1	TRBJ2-7	-	TGCGCCAGCAGCGGGTCCTGGGACTCCTACGAGCAGTACTTC	CASSGSWDSYEQYF
-	TRBV9	TRBJ2-1	TRBD2	TGTGCCAGCAGCGCTCCCGGGACTAGTCCCTACAATGAGCAGTTCTTC	CASSAPGTSPYNEQFF
-	TRBV7-2	TRBJ2-1	-	TGTGCCAGCAGCTTAGCGAACGGGTACAATGAGCAGTTCTTC	CASSLANGYNEQFF
-	TRBV18	TRBJ1-4	-	TGTGCCAGCTCACCACAACTCTCTAGAGAAAAACTGTTTTTT	CASSPQLSREKLFF
-	TRBV27	TRBJ2-7	TRBD2	TGTGCCAGCAGTTCGGGACTAGCGGGAGTTGGGTTTCGCGAGCAGTACTTC	CASSSGLAGVGFREQYF
-	TRBV15	TRBJ2-7	-	TGTGCCACCAGCAGGGGGACCGGGACTTCCATAAGGAACGAGCAGTACTTC	CATSRGTGTSIRNEQYF
-	TRBV19	TRBJ2-2	TRBD1	TGTGCCAGTAGAACCCGGGACAGGGGCCCCGGGGAGCTGTTTTTT	CASRTRDRGPGELFF
-	TRBV29-1	TRBJ1-4	TRBD1	TGCAGCGCAGGGGGCGCGAATGAAAAACTGTTTTTT	CSAGGANEKLFF
-	TRBV19	TRBJ2-5	-	TGTGCCAGTAGAAGCGGCTTACAAGAGACCCAGTACTTC	CASRSGLQETQYF
-	TRBV27	TRBJ2-7	-	TGTGCCAGCAGTTTTTCGGGCTACGAGCAGTACTTC	CASSFSGYEQYF